This TCR beta chain was retrieved from a study of T cell responses to AZD1222 COVID-19 vaccine. Both about-4-week and about-12-week second-dose recipients were combined. Some clones are missing from TCRdb's copy, which holds only in-frame ones; the method was immunoSEQ multiplex PCR. The data contain 90,000 to 150,000 clones, 87% of them seen just once; the ten biggest clones take up just over 2.5%. The CDR3 loop spans 17 amino acids. The germline gives CDR1 SGHTA, CDR2 FQGTGA. V was shortened by 4 bases and J by 3 bases, with 18 bases between the two germline ends. Findings and caveats of the study: Clonal diversity may have been underestimated, and the donors were mostly white British, with more females than males. Just a handful of people given AZD1222 tested seropositive at baseline. With dominance at 160-218 and 743-854, vaccine-associated CD4 TCRs spanned spike.

Notes on this clone: Its antigen is not known.

The TCR comes from an adult who received the AZD1222 COVID-19 vaccine. The sample was peripheral blood, taken 28 days after the second AZD1222 dose. The rearrangement links TRBV7-3 to TRBJ2-2, with no clear D. This chain's CDR3 is CASSSHPTVRDTGELFF. The DNA for the CDR3 is TGTGCCAGCAGCTCCCACCCGACTGTCCGGGACACCGGGGAGCTGTTTTTT.